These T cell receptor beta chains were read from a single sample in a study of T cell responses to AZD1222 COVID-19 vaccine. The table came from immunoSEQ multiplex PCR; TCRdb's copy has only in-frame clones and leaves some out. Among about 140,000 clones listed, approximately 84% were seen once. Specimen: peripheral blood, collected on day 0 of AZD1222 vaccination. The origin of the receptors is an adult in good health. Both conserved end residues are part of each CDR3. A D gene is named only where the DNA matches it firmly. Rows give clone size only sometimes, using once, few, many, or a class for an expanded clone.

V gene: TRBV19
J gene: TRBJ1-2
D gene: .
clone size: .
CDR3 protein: CASSMVEVTYGYTF
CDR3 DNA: TGTGCCAGTAGTATGGTTGAAGTGACCTATGGCTACACCTTC

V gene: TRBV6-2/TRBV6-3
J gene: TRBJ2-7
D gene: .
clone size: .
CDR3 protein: CASSYPSYEQYF
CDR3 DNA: TGTGCCAGCAGTTACCCCTCCTACGAGCAGTACTTC

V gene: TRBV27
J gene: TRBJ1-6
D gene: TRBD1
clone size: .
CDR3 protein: CATGQGGNSPLHF
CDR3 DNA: TGTGCCACCGGACAGGGCGGTAATTCACCCCTCCACTTT

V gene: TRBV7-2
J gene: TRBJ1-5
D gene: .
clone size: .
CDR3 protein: CASSLRAFNQPQHF
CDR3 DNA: TGTGCCAGCAGCTTAAGGGCATTTAATCAGCCCCAGCATTTT

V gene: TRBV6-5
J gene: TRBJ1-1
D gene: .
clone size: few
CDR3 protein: CASTGGNTEAFF
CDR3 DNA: TGTGCCAGCACGGGCGGGAACACTGAAGCTTTCTTT

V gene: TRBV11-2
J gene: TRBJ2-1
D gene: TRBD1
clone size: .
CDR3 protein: CASSSVQGSGGEQFF
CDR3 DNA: TGTGCCAGCAGCTCGGTACAGGGGAGTGGTGGCGAGCAGTTCTTC

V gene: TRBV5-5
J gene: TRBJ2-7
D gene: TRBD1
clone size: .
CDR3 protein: CASSPDRGYEQYF
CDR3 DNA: TGTGCCAGCAGCCCGGACAGGGGTTACGAGCAGTACTTC

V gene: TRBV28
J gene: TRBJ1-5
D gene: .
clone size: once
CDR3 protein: CASSRPPGIYQPQHF
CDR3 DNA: TGTGCCAGCAGCCGTCCTCCGGGGATATATCAGCCCCAGCATTTT

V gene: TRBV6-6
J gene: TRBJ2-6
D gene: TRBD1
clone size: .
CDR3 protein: CASSRWDRGIFGANVLTF
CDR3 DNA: TGTGCCAGCAGTCGATGGGACAGGGGGATTTTTGGGGCCAACGTCCTGACTTTC

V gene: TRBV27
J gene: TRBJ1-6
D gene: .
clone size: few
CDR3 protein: CASSSRAGSHNSPLHF
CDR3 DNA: TGTGCCAGCAGTTCGCGAGCCGGGTCCCATAATTCACCCCTCCACTTT

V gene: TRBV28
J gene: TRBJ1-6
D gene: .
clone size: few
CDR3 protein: CASSLGNSPLHF
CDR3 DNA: TGTGCCAGCAGTTTAGGTAATTCACCCCTCCACTTT

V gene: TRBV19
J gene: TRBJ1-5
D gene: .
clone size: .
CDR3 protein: CASTPSSVSNQPQHF
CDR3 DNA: TGTGCCAGTACCCCTAGTTCGGTCTCCAATCAGCCCCAGCATTTT

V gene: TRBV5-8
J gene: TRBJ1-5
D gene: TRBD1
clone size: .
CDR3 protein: CASSLGWTGGGYQPQHF
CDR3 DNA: TGTGCCAGCAGCTTGGGCTGGACAGGGGGTGGCTATCAGCCCCAGCATTTT

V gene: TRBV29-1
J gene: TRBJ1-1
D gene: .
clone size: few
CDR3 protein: CSVARGNTEAFF
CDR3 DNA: TGCAGCGTGGCTCGGGGGAACACTGAAGCTTTCTTT

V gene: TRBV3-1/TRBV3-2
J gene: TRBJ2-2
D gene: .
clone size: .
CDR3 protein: CASSLRQAGELFF
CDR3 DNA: TGTGCCAGCAGCCTGCGACAGGCCGGGGAGCTGTTTTTT

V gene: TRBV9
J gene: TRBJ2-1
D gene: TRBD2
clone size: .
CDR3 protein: CASSVDPGGYNEQFF
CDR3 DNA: TGTGCCAGCAGCGTAGATCCGGGGGGATACAATGAGCAGTTCTTC

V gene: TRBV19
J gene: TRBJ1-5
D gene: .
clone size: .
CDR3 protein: CASSIAETLSNQPQHF
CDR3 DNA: TGTGCCAGTAGTATAGCTGAGACACTTAGCAATCAGCCCCAGCATTTT

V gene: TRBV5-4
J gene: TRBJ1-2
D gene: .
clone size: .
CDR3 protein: CASSATQGGVYGYTF
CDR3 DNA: TGTGCCAGCAGCGCAACACAGGGAGGTGTCTATGGCTACACCTTC

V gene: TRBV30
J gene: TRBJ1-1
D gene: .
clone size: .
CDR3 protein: CAWSVWGGPLNTEAFF
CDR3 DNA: TGTGCCTGGAGTGTTTGGGGGGGTCCGCTGAACACTGAAGCTTTCTTT

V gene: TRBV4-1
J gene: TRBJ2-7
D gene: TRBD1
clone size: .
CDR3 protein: CASSTRTGNEQYF
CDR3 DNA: TGCGCCAGCAGCACGCGGACAGGGAACGAGCAGTACTTC

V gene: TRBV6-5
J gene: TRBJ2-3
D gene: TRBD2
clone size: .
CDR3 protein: CASSYEAGVTDTQYF
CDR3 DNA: TGTGCCAGCAGTTACGAAGCGGGGGTCACAGATACGCAGTATTTT

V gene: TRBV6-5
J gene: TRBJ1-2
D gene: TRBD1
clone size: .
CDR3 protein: CASSPGQGQGGYTF
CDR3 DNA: TGTGCCAGCAGCCCGGGACAGGGGCAAGGTGGCTACACCTTC

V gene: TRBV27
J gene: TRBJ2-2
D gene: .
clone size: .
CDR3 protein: CATYGVYTGELFF
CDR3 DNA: TGTGCCACCTATGGGGTTTACACCGGGGAGCTGTTTTTT

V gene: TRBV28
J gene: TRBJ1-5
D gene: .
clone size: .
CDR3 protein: CASSPSGDFYQPQHF
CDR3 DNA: TGTGCCAGCAGTCCTTCAGGGGATTTCTATCAGCCCCAGCATTTT

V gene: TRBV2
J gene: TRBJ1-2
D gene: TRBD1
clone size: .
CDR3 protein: CASTRGDSYGYTF
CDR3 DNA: TGTGCCAGCACCAGAGGGGACAGCTATGGCTACACCTTC

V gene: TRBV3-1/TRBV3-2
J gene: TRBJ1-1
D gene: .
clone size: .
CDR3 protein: CASSLPGTVPREAFF
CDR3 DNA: TGTGCCAGCAGCTTACCAGGCACAGTTCCCAGGGAAGCTTTCTTT

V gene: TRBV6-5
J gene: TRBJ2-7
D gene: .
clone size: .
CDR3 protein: CASRQGPREQYF
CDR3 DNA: TGTGCCAGCAGGCAGGGACCGAGAGAGCAGTACTTC

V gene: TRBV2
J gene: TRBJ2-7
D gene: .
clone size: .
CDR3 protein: CASTRGGSYEQYF
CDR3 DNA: TGTGCCAGCACTCGAGGGGGTTCCTACGAGCAGTACTTC

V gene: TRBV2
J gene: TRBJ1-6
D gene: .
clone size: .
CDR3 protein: CASVVGNSPLHF
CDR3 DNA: TGTGCCAGCGTCGTAGGTAATTCACCCCTCCACTTT

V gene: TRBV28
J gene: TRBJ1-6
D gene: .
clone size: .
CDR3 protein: CASSPGTRDSPLHF
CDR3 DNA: TGTGCCAGCAGCCCCGGGACACGAGATTCACCCCTCCACTTT

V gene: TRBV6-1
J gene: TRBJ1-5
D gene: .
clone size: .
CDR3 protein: CASSESDQPQHF
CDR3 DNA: TGTGCCAGCAGTGAATCGGATCAGCCCCAGCATTTT

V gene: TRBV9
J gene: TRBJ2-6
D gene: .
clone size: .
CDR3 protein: CASSARQVGSGANVLTF
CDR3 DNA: TGTGCCAGCAGCGCACGACAGGTGGGCTCTGGGGCCAACGTCCTGACTTTC

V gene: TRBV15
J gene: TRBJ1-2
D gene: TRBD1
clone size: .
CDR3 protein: CATSRVDRDRDGYTF
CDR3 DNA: TGTGCCACCAGCAGAGTTGACAGGGACCGGGATGGCTACACCTTC

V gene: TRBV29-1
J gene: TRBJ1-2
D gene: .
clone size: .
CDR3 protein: CSAYRDTTIRYF
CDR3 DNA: TGCAGCGCGTACAGGGACACCACGATAAGATACTTC

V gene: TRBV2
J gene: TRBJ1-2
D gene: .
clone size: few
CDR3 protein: CASSEAVYGYTF
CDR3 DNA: TGTGCCAGCAGTGAGGCGGTCTATGGCTACACCTTC

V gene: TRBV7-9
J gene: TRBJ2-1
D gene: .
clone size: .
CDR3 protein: CASSSIREGGNSYNEQFF
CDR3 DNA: TGTGCCAGCAGCTCCATTAGGGAGGGGGGGAACTCCTACAATGAGCAGTTCTTC

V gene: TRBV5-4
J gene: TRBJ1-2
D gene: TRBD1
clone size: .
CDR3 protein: CASSLSRRGGTDGYTF
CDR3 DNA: TGTGCCAGCAGCCTGAGCCGCCGAGGGGGCACGGATGGCTACACCTTC

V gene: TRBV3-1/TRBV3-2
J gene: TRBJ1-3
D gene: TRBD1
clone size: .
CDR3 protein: CASSQAQGGGNTIYF
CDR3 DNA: TGTGCCAGCAGCCAAGCCCAAGGGGGCGGAAACACCATATATTTT

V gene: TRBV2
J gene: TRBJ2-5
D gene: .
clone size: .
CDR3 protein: CASSDRASSQETQYF
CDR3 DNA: TGTGCCAGCAGTGACCGGGCGTCCTCACAAGAGACCCAGTACTTC

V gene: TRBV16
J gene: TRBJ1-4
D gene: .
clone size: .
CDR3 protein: CASSQSSGSNEKLFF
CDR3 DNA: TGTGCCAGCAGCCAATCTTCAGGGTCCAATGAAAAACTGTTTTTT

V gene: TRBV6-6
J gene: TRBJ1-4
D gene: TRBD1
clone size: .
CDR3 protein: CASSVQGGTTNEKLFF
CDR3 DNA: TGTGCCAGCAGCGTACAGGGGGGCACAACTAATGAAAAACTGTTTTTT

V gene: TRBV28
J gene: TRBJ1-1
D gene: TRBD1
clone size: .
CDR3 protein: CASSFQGGGLNTEAFF
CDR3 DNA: TGTGCCAGCAGTTTTCAGGGGGGCGGCTTGAACACTGAAGCTTTCTTT

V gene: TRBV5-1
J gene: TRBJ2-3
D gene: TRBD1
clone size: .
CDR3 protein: CASSLTGGMADTQYF
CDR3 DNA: TGCGCCAGCAGCTTGACAGGGGGAATGGCAGATACGCAGTATTTT

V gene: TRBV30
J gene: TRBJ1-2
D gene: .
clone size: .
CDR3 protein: CAWDGGPYYGYTF
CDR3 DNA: TGTGCCTGGGATGGGGGTCCTTACTATGGCTACACCTTC

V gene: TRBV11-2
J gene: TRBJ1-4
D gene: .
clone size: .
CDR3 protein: CASSSTARSTNEKLFF
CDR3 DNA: TGTGCCAGCAGCTCTACGGCCCGGTCAACTAATGAAAAACTGTTTTTT

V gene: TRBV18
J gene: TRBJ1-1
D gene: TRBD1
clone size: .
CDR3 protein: CASSPPGQGTINTEAFF
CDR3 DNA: TGTGCCAGCTCACCCCCGGGACAGGGGACTATAAACACTGAAGCTTTCTTT

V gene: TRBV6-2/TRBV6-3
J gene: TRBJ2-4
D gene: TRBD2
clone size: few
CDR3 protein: CASSLGGGAQNIQYF
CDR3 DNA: TGTGCCAGCAGTCTCGGCGGGGGGGCCCAAAACATTCAGTACTTC

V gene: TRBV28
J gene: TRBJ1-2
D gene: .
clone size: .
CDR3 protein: CASTLGGVNGYTF
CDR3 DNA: TGTGCCAGCACCCTGGGGGGAGTTAATGGCTACACCTTC

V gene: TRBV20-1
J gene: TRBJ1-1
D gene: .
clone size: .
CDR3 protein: CSASGRTNTEAFF
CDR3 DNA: TGCAGTGCGAGTGGACGGACGAACACTGAAGCTTTCTTT

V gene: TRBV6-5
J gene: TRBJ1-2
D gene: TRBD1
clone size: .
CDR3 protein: CASSYGWQGGIYGYTF
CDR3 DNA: TGTGCCAGCAGTTATGGTTGGCAGGGGGGAATCTATGGCTACACCTTC

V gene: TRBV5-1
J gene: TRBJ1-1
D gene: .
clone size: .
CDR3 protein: CASKTELNTEAFF
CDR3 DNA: TGCGCCAGCAAGACAGAGTTAAACACTGAAGCTTTCTTT

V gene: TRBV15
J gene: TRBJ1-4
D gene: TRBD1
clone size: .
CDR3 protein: CATSRGQQNEKLFF
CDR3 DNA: TGTGCCACCAGCAGGGGACAGCAGAATGAAAAACTGTTTTTT

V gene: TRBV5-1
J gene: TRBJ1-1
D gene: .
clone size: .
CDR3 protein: CASSDRAIPVGTEAFF
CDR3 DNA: TGCGCCAGCAGCGACCGGGCCATCCCTGTGGGGACTGAAGCTTTCTTT

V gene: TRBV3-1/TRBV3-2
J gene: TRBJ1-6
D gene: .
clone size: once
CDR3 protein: CASSQGGYNSPLHF
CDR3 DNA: TGTGCCAGCAGCCAAGGGGGCTATAATTCACCCCTCCACTTT

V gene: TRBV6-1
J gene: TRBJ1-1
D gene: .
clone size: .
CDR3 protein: CASTTRGPEAFF
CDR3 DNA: TGTGCCAGCACCACTCGAGGCCCTGAAGCTTTCTTT

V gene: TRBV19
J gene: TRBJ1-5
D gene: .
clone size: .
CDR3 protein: CASIPREGGNQPQHF
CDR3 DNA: TGTGCCAGTATCCCTCGGGAGGGGGGGAATCAGCCCCAGCATTTT

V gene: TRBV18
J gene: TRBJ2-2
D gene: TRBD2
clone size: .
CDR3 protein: CASSPVTGTSGTGELFF
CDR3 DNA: TGTGCCAGCTCACCAGTCACCGGGACTAGCGGAACCGGGGAGCTGTTTTTT

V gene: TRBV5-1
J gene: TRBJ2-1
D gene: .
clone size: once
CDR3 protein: CASSSKTPGSHNEQFF
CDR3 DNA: TGCGCCAGCAGCTCAAAGACACCGGGGTCCCACAATGAGCAGTTCTTC

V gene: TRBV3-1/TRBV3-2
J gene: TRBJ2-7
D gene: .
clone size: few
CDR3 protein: CASSQYVGATYEQYF
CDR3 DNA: TGTGCCAGCAGCCAATATGTGGGGGCCACCTACGAGCAGTACTTC